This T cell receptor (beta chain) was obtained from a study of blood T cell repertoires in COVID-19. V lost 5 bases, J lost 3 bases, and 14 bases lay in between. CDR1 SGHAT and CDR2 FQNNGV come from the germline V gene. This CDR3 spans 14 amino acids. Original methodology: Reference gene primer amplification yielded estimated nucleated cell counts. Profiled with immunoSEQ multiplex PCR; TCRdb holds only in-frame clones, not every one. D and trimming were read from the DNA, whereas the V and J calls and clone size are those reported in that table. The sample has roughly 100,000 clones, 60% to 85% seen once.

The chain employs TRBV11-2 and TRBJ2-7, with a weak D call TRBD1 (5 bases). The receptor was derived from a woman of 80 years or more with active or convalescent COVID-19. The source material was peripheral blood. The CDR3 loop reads CASSLPGPYYEQYF. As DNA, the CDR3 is TGTGCCAGCAGCCTGCCAGGGCCCTACTACGAGCAGTACTTC.